Following are 30 T cell receptor beta chains from one sample sequenced in a study of T cells in Graves' hyperthyroidism and ophthalmopathy. Amplification of TCR beta CDR3 regions used RNA as the template. TCR CDR3 regions were first amplified by RT-PCR with HTBI primers. TCRdb reprocessed the multiplex PCR reads via MiXCR and lists one record per CDR3 protein. This sample yields about 340,000 distinct CDR3 sequences, of which roughly 23% are seen a single time; about 50% belongs to the top ten. The sample consisted of blood. Every receptor here comes from a woman aged 50 to 60 with Graves' hyperthyroidism.

This clonotype was found many times. The chain is built from TRBV28 and TRBJ1-5; no firm D call. Trimming left V 6 bases short and J 4 bases short, with 7 bases between. The germline V gene encodes CDR1 MDHEN and CDR2 SYDVKM. The CDR3 sequence is 12 residues long. CDR3 residues: CASREQNQPQHF. In nucleotides, the CDR3 is TGTGCCAGCAGGGAACAAAATCAGCCCCAGCATTTT.

The chain is built from TRBV30 and TRBJ2-2, with D unresolved. Trimming pared 2 bases from V and 0 bases from J, leaving 7 bases between. CDR3 size: 14 residues. The germline CDR1 and CDR2 sequences are GTSNPN and SVGIG (reference sequence). CDR3 region: CAWSLITNTGELFF. CDR3 coding DNA: TGTGCCTGGAGTCTCATCACGAACACCGGGGAGCTGTTTTTT.

This clonotype was counted at least ten times. The chain uses TRBV6-2 or TRBV6-3 and TRBJ1-5; 9 bases fit TRBD1. This CDR3 contains 14 residues. Germline V lookup: CDR1 MNHEY, CDR2 SVGEGT. V shed 6 bases, J shed 4 bases, and the junction held 4 bases outside the gene matches. The CDR3 DNA sequence: TGTGCCAGCAGAACAGGGGGCTGGAATCAGCCCCAGCATTTT. Protein: CASRTGGWNQPQHF.

This chain joins TRBV25-1 and TRBJ1-4; perhaps TRBD1 as D (6 bases). The V end was cut by 5 bases, the J end by 8 bases, with 18 bases between. The length of the CDR3 is 15 residues. The germline V gene encodes CDR1 MGHDK and CDR2 SYGVNS. The CDR3 DNA sequence: TGTGCCAGCAGTCAAGAGTCAGGGGCTCGGGAAAAACTGTTTTTT. Protein sequence: CASSQESGAREKLFF.

At least ten counts were recorded for this clonotype. The V and J genes are TRBV7-8 and TRBJ2-1; 9 nucleotides agree with TRBD2. The CDR3 extends over 13 amino acids. The V segment lost 8 bases and the J segment 8 bases; nucleotides outside the gene matches: 7. Per germline, CDR1 SGHVS and CDR2 FQNEAQ. The CDR3 sequence: CASRGLATYEQFF. The CDR3 bases are TGTGCCAGCCGGGGACTAGCAACGTATGAGCAGTTCTTC.

This clonotype was counted many times. The chain has TRBV29-1 and TRBJ1-5; D possibly corresponds to TRBD1 (5 bases). In germline, CDR1 is SQVTM, CDR2 ANQGSEA. The CDR3 covers 14 residues. Between the trimmed V and J ends, which lost 4 bases and 7 bases, there was a span of 17 bases. Here the CDR3 reads CSVGPAGRDQPQHF. The CDR3 DNA sequence: TGCAGCGTTGGTCCCGCAGGGAGGGACCAGCCCCAGCATTTT.

The chain joins TRBV6-5 to TRBJ1-1; possibly TRBD1 for D (5 bases). The CDR3 runs to 14 residues. The germline V and J ends were trimmed by 0 bases and 4 bases, with 9 bases remaining between them. The germline gives CDR1 MNHEY, CDR2 SVGAGI. The CDR3 sequence: CASSYSSGGTEAFF. The CDR3 nucleotides read TGTGCCAGCAGTTACTCCAGTGGGGGCACTGAAGCTTTCTTT.

This sequence joins TRBV28 and TRBJ2-7; no clear D. Germline-derived CDR1 and CDR2 are MDHEN and SYDVKM. V lost 1 base to trimming and J lost 5 bases, with 9 bases between them. This CDR3 comprises 13 residues. This CDR3 reads CASSLLTPDEQYF. In nucleotides, the CDR3 is TGTGCCAGCAGTTTATTGACACCGGACGAGCAGTACTTC. The variable domain in full, completed from reference TRBV28 and TRBJ2-7, reads DVKVTQSSRYLVKRTGEKVFLECVQDMDHENMFWYRQDPGLGLRLIYFSYDVKMKEKGDIPEGYSVSREKKERFSLILESASTNQTSMYLCASSLLTPDEQYFGPGTRLTVT.

The chain links TRBV18 to TRBJ2-6; 9 nucleotides agree with TRBD1. The germline CDR1 and CDR2 sequences are KGHSH and LQKENI. Trimming took 4 bases from V and 2 from J; bases not matched to a gene: 15. CDR3 length equals 20 residues. The CDR3 region is CASSRKTGTGLQTGANVLTF. CDR3 bases: TGTGCCAGCTCACGAAAGACCGGGACAGGGCTTCAGACTGGGGCCAACGTCCTGACTTTC.

This clonotype was detected ten times or more. CDR3 region: CASSLFGTGNEQYF. CDR3 DNA sequence: TGCGCCAGCAGCCTCTTTGGGACAGGGAACGAGCAGTACTTC. This chain joins TRBV5-1 and TRBJ2-7, with TRBD1 matching 9 bases. The V and J ends lost 4 bases and 5 bases, in that order; junction bases with no gene match: 7. CDR1 and CDR2 from the germline V gene are SGHRS and YFSETQ. CDR3 length: 14 amino acids.

This clonotype has only a few counts. The V call is TRBV24-1, the J call TRBJ2-3, with 12 nucleotides matching TRBD2. This CDR3 is 16 amino acids long. Germline assignment: CDR1 KGHDR and CDR2 SFDVKD. Trimming took 4 bases from V and 4 from J; bases not matched to a gene: 5. The CDR3 region has the DNA TGTGCCACCAGTGAACCGACTAGCGGGAGCGCAGATACGCAGTATTTT. Its protein product is CATSEPTSGSADTQYF.

This clonotype showed up many times. The chain is built from TRBV5-1 and TRBJ1-4; the match to TRBD1 covers 12 bases. Germline V lookup: CDR1 SGHRS, CDR2 YFSETQ. CDR3 length: 14 amino acids. The junction had 4 bases not matched to a gene; V was cut back by 5 bases and J by 8 bases. CDR3 nucleotide sequence: TGCGCCAGCAGTCCCGGGACAGGGGGCGAAAAACTGTTTTTT. As protein: CASSPGTGGEKLFF.

This clonotype occurred a few times. The chain recombines TRBV12-5 with TRBJ2-1, with TRBD2 as a possible D gene (6 bases). Between the trimmed V and J ends, which lost 0 bases and 9 bases, there was a span of 18 bases. CDR3 length equals 16 residues. The germline gives CDR1 LGHNT, CDR2 FRNRAP. The chain's CDR3 is CASGLVLGGEPGEQFF. The CDR3 DNA follows: TGTGCTAGTGGTTTGGTACTGGGGGGAGAGCCCGGTGAGCAGTTCTTC.

V is TRBV6-1 and J is TRBJ2-7, with TRBD1 matching over 11 bases. Per germline, CDR1 MNHNS and CDR2 SASEGT. V was pared by 5 bases and J by 5 bases, with 8 bases of the junction left unmatched. This CDR3 is built from 15 residues. For the CDR3, the DNA is TGTGCCAGCAGTCGGGGACAGGGGGTTCGCAACGAGCAGTACTTC. Protein sequence: CASSRGQGVRNEQYF.

There are many counts of this clonotype. The chain links TRBV28 to TRBJ2-1; unclear D gene. The CDR3 is made up of 14 amino acids. The germline V gene has CDR1 MDHEN and CDR2 SYDVKM. V was trimmed by 7 bases and J by 1 base, leaving 11 bases between them. DNA for the CDR3: TGTGCCAGCACCTATATGCGGTCCTACAATGAGCAGTTCTTC. It yields the protein CASTYMRSYNEQFF.

The chain has TRBV28 and TRBJ1-2, with unresolved D. The ends were cut back, 4 bases at V and 8 bases at J, with 5 bases in the middle. Germline V gives CDR1 MDHEN, CDR2 SYDVKM. The CDR3 has 10 amino acids. CDR3 residues: CASSSEGYTF. CDR3 in DNA: TGTGCCAGCAGTTCAGAGGGCTACACCTTC.

This sequence joins TRBV7-6 and TRBJ1-5; no clear D gene. The germline CDR1 and CDR2 sequences are SGHVS and FNYEAQ. The V and J ends lost 5 bases and 2 bases respectively, with 16 bases between them. CDR3 length: 16 amino acids. CDR3 DNA sequence: TGTGCCAGCAGCGGGAAGGGATGGATATGCAATCAGCCCCAGCATTTT. Residues: CASSGKGWICNQPQHF.

This clonotype was recorded many times. The chain combines TRBV12-3 or TRBV12-4 with TRBJ1-2; no definite D call. V was clipped by 7 bases and J by 8 bases, with 17 bases between them. The CDR3 runs 13 residues. The DNA for the CDR3 is TGTGCCAGCACCCTTATCAATGGCGGAGGCTACACCTTC. Amino acid sequence: CASTLINGGGYTF.

The chain employs TRBV20-1 and TRBJ2-5; the match to TRBD1 covers 8 bases. The ends lost 0 bases at V and 4 bases at J; junction bases unmatched: 10. Per the germline V gene, CDR1 is DFQATT and CDR2 is SNEGSKA (reference sequence). The CDR3 runs 16 residues. The CDR3 DNA is TGCAGTGCTAGAGATCAGGGGGCAGGGCAGTTAGAGACCCAGTACTTC. Its protein product is CSARDQGAGQLETQYF.

The J gene is TRBJ1-1, the V gene TRBV6-1; D not resolved. Germline CDR1 and CDR2: MNHNS and SASEGT. V shed 6 bases and J shed 4 bases, with 15 bases lying between them. The CDR3 totals 14 residues. CDR3 protein: CASRPQAVRTEAFF. Written as DNA, the CDR3 is TGTGCCAGCAGACCCCAGGCAGTTCGCACTGAAGCTTTCTTT.

This sequence joins TRBV9 and TRBJ2-1; D may be TRBD1 (5 bases). Looked up from germline, CDR1 is SGDLS and CDR2 is YYNGEE. Between the trimmed V and J ends, which lost 7 bases and 6 bases, there was a span of 11 bases. The CDR3 length is 12 residues. The CDR3 sequence is CASCQGGNEQFF. The DNA for the CDR3 is TGTGCCAGCTGCCAGGGTGGCAATGAGCAGTTCTTC.

The table lists this clonotype with many counts. This chain connects TRBV24-1 to TRBJ2-1; D is ambiguous. Germline V gives CDR1 KGHDR, CDR2 SFDVKD. Trimming stripped 5 bases from V and 6 bases from J, with 7 bases between. The CDR3 loop spans 12 amino acids. DNA for the CDR3: TGTGCCACCAGTGCCCACAGCAATGAGCAGTTCTTC. Amino acid sequence: CATSAHSNEQFF.

At least ten counts were recorded for this clonotype. V usage is TRBV11-1 and J usage is TRBJ2-4; the D gene is possibly TRBD1 (6 bases). V lost 6 bases to trimming and J lost 4 bases, with 16 bases between them. Germline lookup yields CDR1 SGHAT and CDR2 FQDESV (reference sequence). The CDR3 loop spans 15 amino acids. DNA for the CDR3: TGTGCCAGCAGTTTTAAGACAGGAGCAAAAAACATTCAGTACTTC. This sequence encodes CASSFKTGAKNIQYF.

This clonotype was seen repeatedly, ten times or more. The chain couples TRBV30 to TRBJ1-2, with 7 bases that match TRBD1. CDR1 and CDR2 from the germline V gene are GTSNPN and SVGIG (reference sequence). Trimming took 4 bases from V and 0 from J; bases not matched to a gene: 11. The CDR3 is made up of 16 amino acids. DNA for the CDR3: TGTGCCTGGAAAAACCCCGGGACAGCAGCTAACTATGGCTACACCTTC. Translation gives CAWKNPGTAANYGYTF. Supplemented by reference TRBV30 and TRBJ1-2, the full variable domain reads SQTIHQWPATLVQPVGSPLSLECTVEGTSNPNLYWYRQAAGRGLQLLFYSVGIGQISSEVPQNLSASRPQDRQFILSSKKLLLSDSGFYLCAWKNPGTAANYGYTFGSGTRLTVV.

This clonotype has more than one count but fewer than ten. This chain uses TRBV19 with TRBJ2-7; TRBD1 matches at 9 bases. J was trimmed by 6 bases and V by 3 bases; bases with no gene match: 6. Germline V CDR1 and CDR2: LNHDA, SQIVND (reference sequence). CDR3 length: 14 residues. CDR3 in amino acids: CASSIGQGFREQYF. In DNA, the CDR3 is TGTGCCAGTAGTATTGGACAGGGGTTCCGCGAGCAGTACTTC.

In its sample, this clonotype was seen many times. V is TRBV18 and J is TRBJ1-1, with a possible D match to TRBD1 (5 bases). V gave up 6 bases and J gave up 2 bases, with 7 bases separating them. Germline lookup yields CDR1 KGHSH and CDR2 LQKENI. This CDR3 is built from 12 residues. The DNA for the CDR3 is TGTGCCAGCTCGACAGTTAACACTGAAGCTTTCTTT. Amino acid sequence: CASSTVNTEAFF.

The chain employs TRBV6-5 and TRBJ1-2, with D unclear. V was clipped by 0 bases and J by 6 bases, with 8 bases between them. The germline gives CDR1 MNHEY, CDR2 SVGAGI. This CDR3 contains 13 residues. The CDR3 region is CASSYSGGDGYTF. CDR3 sequence (DNA): TGTGCCAGCAGTTACTCGGGAGGTGATGGCTACACCTTC.

J is TRBJ2-3 and V is TRBV2; D uncertain. There are 15 residues in the CDR3. Per germline, CDR1 SNHLY and CDR2 FYNNEI. Trimming cost V 5 bases and J 0 bases, with 12 bases left between them. The CDR3 nucleotides read TGTGCCAGCAGTCTTGGGCCAGAAAGCACAGATACGCAGTATTTT. Translated, it gives CASSLGPESTDTQYF.

This clonotype was recorded a few times. The genes are TRBV4-1 and TRBJ1-1, with unresolved D. The V and J ends lost 4 bases and 7 bases respectively, with 13 bases between them. CDR3 size: 13 residues. Germline CDR1 is MGHRA and CDR2 is YSYEKL. The CDR3 spells CASSPLTYSEAFF. DNA for the CDR3: TGCGCCAGCAGCCCCCTCACTTACAGTGAAGCTTTCTTT.

This clonotype was picked up many times. V is TRBV3-1 and J is TRBJ2-1; 11 bases agree with TRBD2. V was clipped by 0 bases and J by 4 bases; unmatched bases: 5. The CDR3 runs 17 residues. Germline values: CDR1 LGHDT, CDR2 YNNKEL (reference sequence). CDR3 bases: TGTGCCAGCAGCCAAGAACCCGGACTAGCGGGTTACAATGAGCAGTTCTTC. Translating gives CASSQEPGLAGYNEQFF.